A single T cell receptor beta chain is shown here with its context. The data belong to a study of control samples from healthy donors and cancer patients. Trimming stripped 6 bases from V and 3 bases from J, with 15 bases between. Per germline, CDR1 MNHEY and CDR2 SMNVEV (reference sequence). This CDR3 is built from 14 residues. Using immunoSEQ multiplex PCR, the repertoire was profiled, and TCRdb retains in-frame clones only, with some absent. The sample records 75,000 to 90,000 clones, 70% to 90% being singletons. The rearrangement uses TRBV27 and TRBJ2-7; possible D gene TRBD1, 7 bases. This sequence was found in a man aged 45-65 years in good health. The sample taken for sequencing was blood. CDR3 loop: CASSLGGGNYEQYF. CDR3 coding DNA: TGTGCCAGCAGCCTCGGAGGGGGCAACTACGAGCAGTACTTC.